One T cell receptor beta chain is described in this entry. This clonotype occurred a few times. Its cognate antigen has yet to be identified. No much larger clone exists at a distance of one base, and base qualities are not known. The roughly 39 donors, aged about 6 to 95 years, were systemically healthy Caucasian individuals from Russia. About 9.1 milliliters of peripheral blood were collected from each donor into EDTA-treated Vacutainer tubes. Ficoll-Paque density-gradient centrifugation was used to isolate PBMCs, with at least 6.5 million obtained per sample. Total RNA, at least 6 micrograms per sample, was extracted from PBMCs with Trizol reagent. The percentages of naive CD45RAhigh/CD27high T cells were determined by flow cytometry on a PBMC aliquot from every donor. These data are taken from a study of blood T cells in healthy people across ages (dated by TCRdb to about 2015). With regard to the full study: In model experiments, template switching captured about one uniquely barcoded TCR beta cDNA molecule for every two T cells. Age-related changes in TCR beta repertoire diversity were measured in the study by deep sequencing normalized with unique cDNA molecular identifiers. Donors were grouped into four age groups: young (average 16 years), middle-aged (about 38), aged (around 56) and long-lived (82). To avoid experimental bias, donors of different ages were randomly spread across the sequencing lanes. The study analyzed two additional independent replicas of 1 million unique cDNA reads from the same blood draw for two donors, one aged 18 to 30 and one aged 80 or older. The study at large found these results: Estimates of total diversity based on one million sequenced T cells were regarded as lower bounds and as underestimates. The percentage of naive T cells measured by flow cytometry correlated strongly with observed TCR beta diversity. Compared with the aged group, the long-lived group had more naive CD4+ T cells, fewer expanded clones and increased TCR diversity, a pattern suggesting age selection. Because the CMV infection status of the donors was unknown, age-related changes in expanded clonotypes may potentially have been confounded. Bulk unsorted PBMC profiling prevented conclusive comparison of naive and antigen-experienced compartments. Observed TCR beta diversity per million T cells fell roughly linearly with age, and a significant reduction was already apparent by age about 38.

Receptor libraries were prepared by 5' RACE. The sample was run on an Illumina HiSeq 2500. The second PCR ran for about 7 to 11 cycles and used a J-beta primer mix along with a sample-barcoded 5' primer. Each TCR beta cDNA molecule received a unique molecular identifier from a template-switch 5' adaptor carrying 12 random nucleotides. Each sample yielded at least 3 million CDR3-containing paired-end reads. First-strand cDNA synthesis was performed from all RNA using the Mint cDNA synthesis kit, with priming by a TRBC-specific oligonucleotide. Following uracil-DNA glycosylase treatment, a first 18-cycle PCR with universal primers M1SS and BC2_uni_R was performed on all cDNA. The study's processing was this. For normalization, 1 million high-quality reads were randomly selected from each sample, with every read carrying a distinct molecular identifier. Reads sharing molecular identifiers were discarded rather than binned into consensus sequences. MiTCR, run with a Q25 quality threshold and the strictest error-elimination algorithm, handled CDR3 identification, clonotype clustering and error correction. Lower-bound total TCR beta diversity was estimated with a nonparametric unseen species model using Euler transformation. Using fastp at Q25 and MiXCR, TCRdb reprocessed the public reads and kept productive beta chains. Every CDR3 protein is listed once, alongside the most common genes and DNA of its rows. The V and J calls reflect TCRdb's pipeline rather than the authors' work. Here the sample has about 1.5 million distinct CDR3 sequences; roughly 45% occur a single time. The ten largest clones capture 6.5% to 10% of the sample.

The germline V gene (reference sequence) specifies SEHNR as CDR1 and FQNEAQ as CDR2. CDR3 length: 15 amino acids, cysteine to phenylalanine. The entry retains the CDR3 DNA only, 45 bases that are in frame from base 1. V and J are trimmed by 5 bases and 2 bases, and the gene matches miss 6 bases of the junction. Sequencing was carried out using blood. The sequence was obtained from a woman aged 18-29 years in good health. The chain couples TRBV7-9 to TRBJ2-3; the central 8 bases match TRBD1. The CDR3 protein sequence reads: CASSLEDRVTDTQYF. The base sequence is TGTGCCAGCAGCCTCGAGGACAGGGTCACAGATACGCAGTATTTT.